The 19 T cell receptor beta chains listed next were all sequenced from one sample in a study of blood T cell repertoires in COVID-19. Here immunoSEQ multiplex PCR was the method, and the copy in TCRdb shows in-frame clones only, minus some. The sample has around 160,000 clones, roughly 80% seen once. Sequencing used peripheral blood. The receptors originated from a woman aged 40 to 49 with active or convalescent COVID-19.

In DNA, the CDR3 is TGTGCCAGCAGCCAAGACAGGGTCCGGAATCAGCCCCAGCATTTT. Amino acid sequence: CASSQDRVRNQPQHF. The V call is TRBV4-2, the J call TRBJ1-5; TRBD1 might be the D (5 bases). The CDR3 is made up of 15 amino acids. V was shortened by 0 bases and J by 4 bases, with 10 bases between the two germline ends. Looked up from germline, CDR1 is LGHNA and CDR2 is YNFKEQ.

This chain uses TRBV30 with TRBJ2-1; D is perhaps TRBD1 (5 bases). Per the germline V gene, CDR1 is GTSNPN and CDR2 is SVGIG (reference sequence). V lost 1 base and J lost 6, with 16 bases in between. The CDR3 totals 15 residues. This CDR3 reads CAWSGYAGILNEQFF. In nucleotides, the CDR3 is TGTGCCTGGAGTGGGTATGCAGGGATCCTCAATGAGCAGTTCTTC.

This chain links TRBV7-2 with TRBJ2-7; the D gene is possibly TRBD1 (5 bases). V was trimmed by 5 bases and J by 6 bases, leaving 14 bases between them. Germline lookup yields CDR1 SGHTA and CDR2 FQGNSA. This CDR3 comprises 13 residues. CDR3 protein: CASSGAGFSEQYF. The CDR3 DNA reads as TGTGCCAGCAGCGGGGCAGGGTTCTCCGAGCAGTACTTC.

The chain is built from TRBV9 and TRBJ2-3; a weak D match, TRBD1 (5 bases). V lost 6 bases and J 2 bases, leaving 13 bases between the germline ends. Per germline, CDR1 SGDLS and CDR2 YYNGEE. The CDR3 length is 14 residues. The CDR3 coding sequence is TGTGCCAGCACCCAACAGGACACCACAGATACGCAGTATTTT. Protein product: CASTQQDTTDTQYF.

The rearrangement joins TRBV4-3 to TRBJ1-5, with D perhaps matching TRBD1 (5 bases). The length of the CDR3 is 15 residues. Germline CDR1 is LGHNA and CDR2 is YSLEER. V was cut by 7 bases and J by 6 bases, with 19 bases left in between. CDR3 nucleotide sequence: TGCGCCAGCACCAACACTCTGGGGGGGGGTCAGCCCCAGCATTTT. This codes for CASTNTLGGGQPQHF.

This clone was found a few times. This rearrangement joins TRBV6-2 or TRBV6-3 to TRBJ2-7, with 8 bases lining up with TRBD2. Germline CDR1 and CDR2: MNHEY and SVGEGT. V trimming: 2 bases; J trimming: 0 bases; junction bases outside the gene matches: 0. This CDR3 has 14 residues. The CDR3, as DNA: TGTGCCAGCAGTTACCGGGAGGGCTCCTACGAGCAGTACTTC. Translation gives CASSYREGSYEQYF.

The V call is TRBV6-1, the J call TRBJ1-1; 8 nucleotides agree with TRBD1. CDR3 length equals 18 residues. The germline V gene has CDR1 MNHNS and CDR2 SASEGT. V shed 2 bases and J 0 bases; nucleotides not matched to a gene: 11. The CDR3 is CASSESAPGGLMNTEAFF. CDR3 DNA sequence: TGTGCCAGCAGTGAATCCGCGCCAGGGGGCCTCATGAACACTGAAGCTTTCTTT.

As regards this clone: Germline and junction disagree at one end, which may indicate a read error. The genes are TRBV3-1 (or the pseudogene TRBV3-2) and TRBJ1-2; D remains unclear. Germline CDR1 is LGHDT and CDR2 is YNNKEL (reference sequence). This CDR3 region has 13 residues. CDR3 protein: CASTQGHSRGYTF. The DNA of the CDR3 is TGTGCCAGCACCCAAGGGCATTCTCGTGGCTACACCTTC.

CDR3 protein: CASSFLGDSEKLFF. CDR3 DNA sequence: TGTGCCAGCAGTTTTTTGGGGGACTCTGAAAAACTGTTTTTT. This chain connects TRBV27 to TRBJ1-4; D perhaps matches TRBD1 (5 bases). Germline assignment: CDR1 MNHEY and CDR2 SMNVEV (reference sequence). The CDR3 has 14 residues. Trimming stripped 3 bases from V and 7 bases from J, with 12 bases between.

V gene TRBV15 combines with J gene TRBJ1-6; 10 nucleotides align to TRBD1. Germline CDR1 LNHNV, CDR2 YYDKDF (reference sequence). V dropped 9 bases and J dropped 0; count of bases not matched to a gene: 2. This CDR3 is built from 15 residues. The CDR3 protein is CATGDRGSYNSPLHF. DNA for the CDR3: TGTGCCACTGGGGACAGGGGCTCCTATAATTCACCCCTCCACTTT.

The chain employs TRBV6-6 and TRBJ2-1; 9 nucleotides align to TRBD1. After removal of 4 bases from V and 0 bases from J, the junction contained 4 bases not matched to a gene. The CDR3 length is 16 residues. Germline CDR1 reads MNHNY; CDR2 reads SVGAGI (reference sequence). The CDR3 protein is CASSWDRVISYNEQFF. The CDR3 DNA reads TGTGCCAGCAGTTGGGACAGGGTCATCTCCTACAATGAGCAGTTCTTC.

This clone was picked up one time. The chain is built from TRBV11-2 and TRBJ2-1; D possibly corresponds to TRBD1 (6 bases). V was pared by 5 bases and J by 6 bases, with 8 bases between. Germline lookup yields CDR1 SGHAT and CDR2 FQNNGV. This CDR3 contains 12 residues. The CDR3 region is CASSRGGNEQFF. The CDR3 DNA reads TGTGCCAGCAGCAGAGGGGGCAATGAGCAGTTCTTC.

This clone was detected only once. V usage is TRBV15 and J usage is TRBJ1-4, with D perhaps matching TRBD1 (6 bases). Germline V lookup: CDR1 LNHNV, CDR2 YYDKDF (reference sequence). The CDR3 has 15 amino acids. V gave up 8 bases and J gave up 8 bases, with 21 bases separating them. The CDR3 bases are TGTGCCACCTCCCCGGCGGGGGGGGCTGTCGAAAAACTGTTTTTT. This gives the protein CATSPAGGAVEKLFF.

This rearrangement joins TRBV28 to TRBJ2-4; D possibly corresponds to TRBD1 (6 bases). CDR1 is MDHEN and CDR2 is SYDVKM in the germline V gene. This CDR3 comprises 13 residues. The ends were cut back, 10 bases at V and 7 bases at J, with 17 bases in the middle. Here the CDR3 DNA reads TGTGCCACCTCCATCAGGGGCGCTAACATTCAGTACTTC. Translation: CATSIRGANIQYF.

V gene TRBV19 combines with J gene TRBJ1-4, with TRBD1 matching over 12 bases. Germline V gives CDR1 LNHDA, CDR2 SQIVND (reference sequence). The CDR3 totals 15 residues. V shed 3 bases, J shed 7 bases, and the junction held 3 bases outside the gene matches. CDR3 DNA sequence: TGTGCCAGTAGTATGGGGACAGGGGGCTTTGAAAAACTGTTTTTT. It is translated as CASSMGTGGFEKLFF.

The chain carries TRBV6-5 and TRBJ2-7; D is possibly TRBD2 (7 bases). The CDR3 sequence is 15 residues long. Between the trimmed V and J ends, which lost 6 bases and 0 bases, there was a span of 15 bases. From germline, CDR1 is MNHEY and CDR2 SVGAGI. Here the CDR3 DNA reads TGTGCCAGCAGGACGGGGGGCCCAAGCTCCTACGAGCAGTACTTC. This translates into CASRTGGPSSYEQYF.

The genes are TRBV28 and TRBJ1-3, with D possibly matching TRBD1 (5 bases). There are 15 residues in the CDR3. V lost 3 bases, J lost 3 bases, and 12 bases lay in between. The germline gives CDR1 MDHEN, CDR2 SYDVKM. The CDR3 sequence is CASSFIGGGGNTIYF. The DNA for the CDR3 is TGTGCCAGCAGTTTTATCGGGGGAGGTGGAAACACCATATATTTT.

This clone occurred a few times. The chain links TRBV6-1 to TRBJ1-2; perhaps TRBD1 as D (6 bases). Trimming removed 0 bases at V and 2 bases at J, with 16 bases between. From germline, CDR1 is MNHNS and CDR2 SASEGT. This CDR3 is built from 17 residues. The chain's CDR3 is CASSEAYNRAPNYGYTF. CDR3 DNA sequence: TGTGCCAGCAGTGAAGCGTATAACAGGGCCCCCAACTATGGCTACACCTTC.

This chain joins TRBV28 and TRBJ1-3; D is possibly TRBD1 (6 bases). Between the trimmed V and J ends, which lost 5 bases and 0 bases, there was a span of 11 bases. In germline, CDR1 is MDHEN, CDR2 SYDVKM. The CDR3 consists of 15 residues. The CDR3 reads CASSLTGISGNTIYF. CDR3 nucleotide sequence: TGTGCCAGCAGTCTCACAGGGATCTCTGGAAACACCATATATTTT.